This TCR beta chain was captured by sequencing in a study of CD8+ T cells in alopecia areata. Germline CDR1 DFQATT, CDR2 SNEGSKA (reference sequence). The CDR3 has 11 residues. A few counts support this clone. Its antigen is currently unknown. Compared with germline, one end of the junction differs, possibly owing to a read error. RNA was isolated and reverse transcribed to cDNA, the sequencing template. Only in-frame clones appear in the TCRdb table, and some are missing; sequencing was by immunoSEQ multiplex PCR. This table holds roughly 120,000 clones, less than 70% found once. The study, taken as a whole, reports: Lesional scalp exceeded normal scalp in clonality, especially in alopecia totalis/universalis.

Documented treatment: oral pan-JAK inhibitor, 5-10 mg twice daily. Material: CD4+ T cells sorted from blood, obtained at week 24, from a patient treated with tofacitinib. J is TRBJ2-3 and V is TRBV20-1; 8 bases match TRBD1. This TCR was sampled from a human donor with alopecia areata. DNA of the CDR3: TGCAGTGCTGGAGGGACAGGTACGCAGTATTTT. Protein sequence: CSAGGTGTQYF.